The TCR beta chain described here comes from a study of shared clonotypes between healthy human individuals. Subsets obtained from CD4+ cells comprised CD45RA+ naive and CD45RA-negative memory cells. This clone appeared many times. Other DNA sequences in the same sample also yield this CDR3. In the study's own analysis: Filtering differed, since immunoSEQ gave only junction sequences and no quality scores. The protocol was immunoSEQ multiplex PCR, while the TCRdb copy is restricted to in-frame clones and leaves out a portion. Clone size and V and J calls were adopted from that table, with D and trimming inferred from the DNA. This sample has more than 1 million clones, with about four fifths found just once. Sequencing input: memory CD4+ T cells from PBMCs. Subset reported: CD45RA-negative fraction. This receptor was identified in a man aged 18 to 29 in good health. Some clones in this sample may be carry-over from other donors' samples.

DNA of the CDR3: TGTGCCAGCAGCCTCAAGGTTGGCTCCTACAATGAGCAGTTCTTC. Protein product: CASSLKVGSYNEQFF. The chain links TRBV7-2 to TRBJ2-1; D call uncertain. V dropped 5 bases and J dropped 0 bases, with 11 bases sitting between them. The germline V gene has CDR1 SGHTA and CDR2 FQGNSA. This CDR3 is 15 amino acids long.